The clone carrying this T cell receptor beta chain has a handful of counts. What it binds is not known. V dropped 6 bases and J dropped 8 bases, with 8 bases sitting between them. There are 11 residues in the CDR3. Germline V gene sequence: CDR1 DFQATT, CDR2 SNEGSKA (reference sequence). This specimen comes from a study of response to subunit inactivated influenza vaccine. Findings of the study overall: Every seasonal influenza vaccination brings in few new T cells, the authors suggested.

TCRdb itself ran the RT-PCR reads through MiXCR, one entry per CDR3 protein. The table shows under 950,000 distinct CDR3 sequences, with approximately 22% occurring only once. The chain carries TRBV20-1 and TRBJ1-6; D gene unclear. The specimen comprised PBMCs from blood, sampled 4 to 6 days after vaccination. The receptor was isolated from a man aged 45-65 years who received an inactivated influenza vaccine. The CDR3 spells CSALKHSPLHF. The CDR3 nucleotides are TGCAGTGCCCTAAAACATTCACCCCTCCACTTT.